A selection of T cell receptor beta chains follows, all from one sample in a study of T cell responses to AZD1222 COVID-19 vaccine. Clones were read by immunoSEQ multiplex PCR, and TCRdb kept only the in-frame ones, dropping some. The repertoire holds more than 150,000 clones, approximately 90% seen once, with 6.1% in the top ten. Here the sequenced sample was peripheral blood, taken on day 0 of AZD1222 vaccination. Receptor source: an adult in good health. Each CDR3 is given with its conserved first and last residue. A D gene is named only where the DNA matches it firmly. Size is omitted from some rows. Given values are once, few, many or a class for expanded clones.

D,J,size,V,CDR3,DNA
NA,TRBJ1-6,NA,TRBV30,CAWSQRTVYNSPLHF,TGTGCCTGGAGTCAAAGGACAGTATATAATTCACCCCTCCACTTT
NA,TRBJ1-2,NA,TRBV3-1/TRBV3-2,CASAYEGYGYTF,TGTGCCAGTGCCTATGAGGGTTATGGCTACACCTTC
TRBD1,TRBJ2-1,NA,TRBV5-4,CASSRGTGDSYNEQFF,TGTGCCAGCAGCAGGGGGACAGGGGACTCCTACAATGAGCAGTTCTTC
TRBD1,TRBJ1-5,NA,TRBV7-6,CASSLETGYNQPQHF,TGTGCCAGCAGCTTAGAGACAGGGTATAATCAGCCCCAGCATTTT
NA,TRBJ2-7,few,TRBV7-9,CASSFRGSAHYEQYF,TGTGCCAGCAGCTTTCGGGGTAGCGCGCACTACGAGCAGTACTTC
TRBD2,TRBJ2-3,NA,TRBV7-9,CASSLVLAGAQDTQYF,TGTGCCAGCAGCTTAGTGTTAGCGGGGGCGCAAGATACGCAGTATTTT
NA,TRBJ2-1,NA,TRBV28,CASSPRNEQFF,TGTGCCAGCAGCCCCCGGAATGAGCAGTTCTTC
NA,TRBJ1-2,once,TRBV2,CASSDPSGLKGYTF,TGTGCCAGCAGCGATCCGAGTGGGCTGAAGGGCTACACCTTC
NA,TRBJ2-5,NA,TRBV3-1/TRBV3-2,CASSQEQSWAQYF,TGTGCCAGCAGCCAAGAACAATCCTGGGCCCAGTACTTC
TRBD1,TRBJ2-2,NA,TRBV13,CASSVRQGGTGELFF,TGTGCCAGCAGCGTGAGACAGGGGGGGACCGGGGAGCTGTTTTTT
TRBD2,TRBJ2-1,NA,TRBV5-4,CASSAVSGLAYNEQFF,TGTGCCAGCAGCGCCGTGTCGGGACTAGCCTACAATGAGCAGTTCTTC
NA,TRBJ2-1,once,TRBV7-2,CASSLPRLNNEQFF,TGTGCCAGCAGCCTTCCGCGGCTGAACAATGAGCAGTTCTTC
NA,TRBJ2-7,NA,TRBV6-6,CASSYSRGEYEQYF,TGTGCCAGCAGTTACAGCAGGGGGGAGTACGAGCAGTACTTC
NA,TRBJ2-3,NA,TRBV6-5,CASSLLGQTTDTQYF,TGTGCCAGCAGTCTCCTGGGGCAGACCACAGATACGCAGTATTTT
NA,TRBJ1-5,NA,TRBV19,CASNQPQHF,TGTGCCAGCAATCAGCCCCAGCATTTT
TRBD1,TRBJ1-3,NA,TRBV19,CASGATGISIYF,TGTGCCAGTGGGGCGACAGGGATTTCTATATATTTT
NA,TRBJ1-3,NA,TRBV7-9,CASSLGQLNTIYF,TGTGCCAGCAGCTTAGGACAGCTAAACACCATATATTTT
TRBD1,TRBJ2-7,NA,TRBV6-1,CASSETGASEQYF,TGTGCCAGCAGTGAGACAGGGGCTAGCGAGCAGTACTTC
NA,TRBJ2-3,NA,TRBV6-5,CASSTALSTDTQYF,TGTGCCAGCAGTACAGCGCTCAGCACAGATACGCAGTATTTT
NA,TRBJ2-7,NA,TRBV24-1,CATSDFLNEQYF,TGTGCCACCAGTGATTTCCTAAACGAGCAGTACTTC
NA,TRBJ2-7,once,TRBV27,CASSTLSGNGYEQYF,TGTGCCAGCAGTACCCTCTCGGGTAATGGTTACGAGCAGTACTTC
NA,TRBJ1-5,NA,TRBV4-3,CARKNRQYSNQPQHF,TGCGCCAGAAAGAATCGACAGTATAGCAATCAGCCCCAGCATTTT
NA,TRBJ1-1,NA,TRBV6-4,CASSMTSSTEAFF,TGTGCCAGCAGTATGACGTCCAGTACTGAAGCTTTCTTT
NA,TRBJ1-3,NA,TRBV19,CASSPLRGTSGNTIYF,TGTGCCAGTAGTCCCCTCAGGGGAACGTCTGGAAACACCATATATTTT
NA,TRBJ2-3,NA,TRBV5-1,CASSFRQTYTDTQYF,TGCGCCAGCAGCTTCAGGCAGACCTACACAGATACGCAGTATTTT
NA,TRBJ1-2,once,TRBV3-1/TRBV3-2,CASSQAYRQPSYGYTF,TGTGCCAGCAGCCAAGCTTACCGACAACCGAGCTATGGCTACACCTTC
NA,TRBJ1-1,few,TRBV9,CASSVAGGMNTEAFF,TGTGCCAGCAGCGTAGCCGGGGGCATGAACACTGAAGCTTTCTTT